This T cell receptor (beta chain) was recovered during a study of circulating and synovial CD4+ cells in juvenile arthritis. The study's findings and limits: Compared with bulk blood, circulating pathogenic-like lymphocytes shared substantially more CDR3 sequences with synovial T cells. Deeper sequencing increased measured overlap with synovial clonotypes.

The assay was immunoSEQ multiplex PCR, and TCRdb's table has in-frame clones only and misses some. The sample consists of about 33,000 clones, 90% to 95% of them appearing once. Germline lookup yields CDR1 ENHRY and CDR2 SYGVKD. The V segment lost 4 bases and the J segment 1 base; nucleotides outside the gene matches: 1. The CDR3 consists of 14 residues. Sequenced samples came from active juvenile idiopathic arthritis patients. For this clone: Its specificity is unknown.

The material sequenced was CD4+ T cells from blood. The chain employs TRBV10-3 and TRBJ2-1; the match to TRBD1 covers 7 bases. The TCR sequence derives from a human donor with juvenile idiopathic arthritis. The CDR3 DNA follows: TGTGCCATCAGTGGGGACAGTTCCTACAATGAGCAGTTCTTC. Translation: CAISGDSSYNEQFF.